Below are 13 T cell receptor beta chains sequenced from a single sample in a study of cytotoxic CD8 clonotypes in ibrutinib-treated CLL. Method: immunoSEQ multiplex PCR; TCRdb's copy keeps in-frame clones and lacks some. The data show more than 60,000 clones, 75% to 90% seen once. The sequences come from PBMCs, collected after 24 months of ibrutinib treatment. The receptor set was obtained from a human donor with chronic lymphocytic leukemia.

The sample holds a few counts of this clone. V gene TRBV7-9 combines with J gene TRBJ1-1; tentatively, D is TRBD1 (5 bases). This CDR3 spans 14 amino acids. CDR1 and CDR2 from the germline V gene are SEHNR and FQNEAQ (reference sequence). Trimming left V 3 bases short and J 1 base short, with 9 bases between. The CDR3 DNA sequence: TGTGCCAGCAGCTTTATCCAGGGGAACACTGAAGCTTTCTTT. Translation: CASSFIQGNTEAFF.

The genes are TRBV27 and TRBJ2-6, with D maybe TRBD1 (6 bases). Germline CDR1 MNHEY, CDR2 SMNVEV (reference sequence). Between the trimmed V and J ends, which lost 8 bases and 2 bases, there was a span of 10 bases. The CDR3 is 14 residues long. The DNA of the CDR3 is TGTGCCAGCGGGGGCAGGGCTGGGGCCAACGTCCTGACTTTC. Protein sequence: CASGGRAGANVLTF.

The rearrangement uses TRBV5-4 and TRBJ2-7, with TRBD1 as a possible D gene (5 bases). The V end lost 4 bases, the J end lost 3 bases, and 8 bases lay between the germline ends. Germline V lookup: CDR1 SGHNT, CDR2 YYREEE (reference sequence). The CDR3 has 12 amino acids. This CDR3 is CASSPDNYEQYF. CDR3 DNA: TGTGCCAGCAGCCCGGACAACTACGAGCAGTACTTC.

This clone is a singleton in its sample. The chain is built from TRBV29-1 and TRBJ2-2; D unresolved. Germline CDR1 SQVTM, CDR2 ANQGSEA. The CDR3 totals 12 residues. Trimming took off 6 bases at V and 2 bases at J, with 7 bases between the two ends. CDR3 sequence (DNA): TGCAGCGTCACGACAAACACCGGGGAGCTGTTTTTT. Protein: CSVTTNTGELFF.

The rearrangement links TRBV28 to TRBJ2-7; a possible D gene is TRBD2 (6 bases). This CDR3 contains 11 residues. Germline-derived CDR1 and CDR2 are MDHEN and SYDVKM. Trimming took 4 bases from V and 5 from J, leaving 6 bases between them. Written as DNA, the CDR3 is TGTGCCAGCAGTTGGGAGGACGAGCAGTACTTC. Translating it yields CASSWEDEQYF.

This chain links TRBV30 with TRBJ2-7, with no clear D. The ends were cut back, 4 bases at V and 0 bases at J, with 4 bases in the middle. CDR3 size: 11 residues. The germline CDR1 and CDR2 sequences are GTSNPN and SVGIG (reference sequence). CDR3 sequence: CAWMDSYEQYF. The CDR3 DNA sequence: TGTGCCTGGATGGACTCCTACGAGCAGTACTTC.

The chain is built from TRBV5-4 and TRBJ2-7; D is perhaps TRBD2 (5 bases). The CDR3 has 13 residues. Germline CDR1 reads SGHNT; CDR2 reads YYREEE (reference sequence). Trimming removed 0 bases from V and 7 bases from J, with 11 bases in between. CDR3 sequence (DNA): TGTGCCAGCAGCTTGGCGGGGTCGAGAGAGCAGTACTTC. This translates into CASSLAGSREQYF.

This clone was picked up one time. V and J are TRBV7-2 and TRBJ2-1; 8 nucleotides line up with TRBD2. With V trimmed by 2 bases and J by 10 bases, 13 bases remained unmatched. The length of the CDR3 is 16 residues. Germline V gives CDR1 SGHTA, CDR2 FQGNSA. CDR3 DNA: TGTGCCAGCAGCTTAAAATTAGCGGGATTCATAGGGGAGCAGTTCTTC. It specifies CASSLKLAGFIGEQFF.

The rearrangement joins TRBV9 to TRBJ1-3, with D uncertain. Per the germline V gene, CDR1 is SGDLS and CDR2 is YYNGEE. The CDR3 consists of 13 residues. V lost 6 bases and J 4 bases, leaving 11 bases between the germline ends. This CDR3 reads CASTTTRGNTIYF. The CDR3 region has the DNA TGTGCCAGCACGACCACAAGAGGAAACACCATATATTTT. Based on the CDR3 plus reference TRBV9 and TRBJ1-3, the full variable domain is DSGVTQTPKHLITATGQRVTLRCSPRSGDLSVYWYQQSLDQGLQFLIQYYNGEERAKGNILERFSAQQFPDLHSELNLSSLELGDSALYFCASTTTRGNTIYFGEGSWLTVV.

This clone was found once. The chain joins TRBV6-1 to TRBJ1-1; D possibly corresponds to TRBD1 (6 bases). This CDR3 has 15 amino acids. Germline lookup yields CDR1 MNHNS and CDR2 SASEGT. Trimming took 5 bases from V and 1 from J, leaving 14 bases between them. CDR3 DNA sequence: TGTGCCAGCAGTCTCGAACAGGGAACGAACACTGAAGCTTTCTTT. Translating gives CASSLEQGTNTEAFF.

The chain has TRBV28 and TRBJ2-2; D assignment may be TRBD1 or TRBD2 (5 bases each). CDR1 and CDR2 from the germline V gene are MDHEN and SYDVKM. Trimming stripped 7 bases from V and 7 bases from J, with 13 bases between. The length of the CDR3 is 13 residues. CDR3 loop: CASKGSSVGELFF. In nucleotides, the CDR3 is TGTGCCAGCAAGGGGAGCTCGGTCGGGGAGCTGTTTTTT.

This chain connects TRBV29-1 to TRBJ2-2; 12 positions agree with TRBD2. This CDR3 comprises 15 residues. The germline CDR1 and CDR2 sequences are SQVTM and ANQGSEA. Trimming cost V 6 bases and J 7 bases; bases outside gene matches: 9. This CDR3 reads CSVRTSGKGDGELFF. CDR3 DNA: TGCAGCGTCCGGACTAGCGGGAAGGGAGACGGGGAGCTGTTTTTT.

The chain recombines TRBV5-1 with TRBJ1-1; D call uncertain. CDR1 is SGHRS, CDR2 YFSETQ, per germline. This CDR3 has 14 residues. V gave up 5 bases and J gave up 0 bases, with 11 bases separating them. For the CDR3, the DNA is TGCGCCAGCAGTCTGGTTTCTCTGAACACTGAAGCTTTCTTT. Its protein is CASSLVSLNTEAFF.